Listed below are T cell receptor beta chains from one sample, sequenced in a study of pediatric ulcerative colitis. Generated by immunoSEQ multiplex PCR, the TCRdb table keeps only in-frame clones and is missing some. The table lists roughly 45,000 clones, around 79% of them singletons, with 3.5% to 4.5% in the top ten. Material for sequencing was gut tissue. The source of these receptors is a girl between 5 and 17 years old with moderate ulcerative colitis. CDR3s leave out the opening cysteine and the closing phenylalanine or tryptophan.

V gene,J gene,CDR3 protein
TRBV7-8,TRBJ1-1,ASAPRGTRGTEAF
TRBV7-9,TRBJ2-5,ASSAPGQGIETQY
TRBV29-1,TRBJ1-2,SAAGGDYGYT
TRBV2,TRBJ2-2,ASSVLLAGELF
TRBV29-1,TRBJ1-1,SVERDRGDTEAF
TRBV29-1,TRBJ1-2,SVAGGVEFYGYT
TRBV18,TRBJ1-6,ASSPPSASPLH
TRBV6-5,TRBJ2-7,ASSHRDRSVGQY
TRBV16,TRBJ2-3,ASRKTSGGADTQY
TRBV6-5,TRBJ1-3,ASSYSSRATGNTIY
TRBV19,TRBJ2-2,ASSNWDGELF
TRBV28,TRBJ2-1,ASSPGLASYNEQF
TRBV29-1,TRBJ2-1,SVDFRGGQYEQF
TRBV6-5,TRBJ1-2,ASSEGLQGYGYT